This TCR beta chain is from a study of shared clonotypes between healthy human individuals. The sample holds one count of this clone. The antigen remains undetermined. TCRdb keeps only in-frame clones here, not all; method: immunoSEQ multiplex PCR. The profile covers about 1.5 million clones, with 95% to 99% appearing a single time and roughly 0.45% taken by the ten largest. Findings and limits, study-wide: Represented genetic and exposure-history diversity was restricted by having few donors.

The sample consisted of naive CD4+ T cells sorted from blood. Subset in this sample: CD45RA+ positively selected. The clonotype comes from a man aged 25 to 40 in good health.

The DNA of the CDR3 is TGTGCCATTTTTCCGTGGGGGACACCCAGGGAGCAGTACTTC. Translating gives CAIFPWGTPREQYF. The chain recombines TRBV6-1 with TRBJ2-7; possibly TRBD1 for D (6 bases). Trimming left V 10 bases short and J 7 bases short, with 23 bases between. The CDR3 length is 14 residues. CDR1 is MNHNS and CDR2 is SASEGT in the germline V gene.